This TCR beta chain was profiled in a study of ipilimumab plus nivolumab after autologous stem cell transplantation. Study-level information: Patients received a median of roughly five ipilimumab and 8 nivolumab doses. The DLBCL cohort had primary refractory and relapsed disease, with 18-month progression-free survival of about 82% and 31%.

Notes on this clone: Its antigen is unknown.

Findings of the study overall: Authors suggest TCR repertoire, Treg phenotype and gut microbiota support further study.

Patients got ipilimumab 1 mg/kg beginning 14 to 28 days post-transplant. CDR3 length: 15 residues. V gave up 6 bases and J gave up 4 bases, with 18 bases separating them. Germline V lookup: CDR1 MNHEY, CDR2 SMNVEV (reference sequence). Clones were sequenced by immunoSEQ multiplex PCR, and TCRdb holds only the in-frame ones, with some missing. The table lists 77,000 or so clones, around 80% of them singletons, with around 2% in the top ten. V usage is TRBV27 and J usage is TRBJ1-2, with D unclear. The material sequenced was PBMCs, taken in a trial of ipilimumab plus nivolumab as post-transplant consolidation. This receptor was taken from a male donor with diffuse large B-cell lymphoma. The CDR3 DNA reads TGTGCCAGCAGGTCGCCGGCCCCGCCTTCCTATGGCTACACCTTC. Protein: CASRSPAPPSYGYTF.